One TCR beta chain is described in this entry. There are many counts of this clonotype. Its antigen is currently not known. No much larger clone exists at a distance of one base, and base qualities are not known. This sample is drawn from a study of CD8 T cells in ankylosing spondylitis (dated by TCRdb to 2015 to 2018). With regard to the full study: To find TCR variants linked to disease, the study profiled T cell receptor beta repertoires in ankylosing spondylitis patients and healthy donors. In total, the full study cohort was made up of about 99 healthy donors and 25 to 30 ankylosing spondylitis patients. Samples of peripheral blood were taken, and for ankylosing spondylitis patients, synovial fluid was collected as well. The paper as a whole reports these results and caveats: The disease-linked clones were reported to be significantly enriched in matched synovial fluid samples from ankylosing spondylitis patients. Some TCR beta motif variants had previously been reported in synovial fluid and blood of reactive arthritis patients, which suggested common disease-initiation mechanisms. A CD8+ phenotype was shown by the disease-linked clones, which were found at relatively low frequencies in peripheral blood. Blood from ankylosing spondylitis patients appeared to be characterized by a TCR beta motif made up of about 8 highly homologous amino acid variants.

V lost 0 bases and J lost 1 base; the stretch between them is 4 bases long. From cysteine to phenylalanine, the CDR3 is 13 amino acids long. The retained sequence is limited to the CDR3, 39 bases, with the frame set at the first base. CDR1 SGHRS and CDR2 YFSETQ are derived from the germline V gene. Sequencing relied on an Illumina HiSeq 2500. TCR beta libraries were prepared by quantitative 5'-RACE with molecular barcodes. The original pipeline was this. A new computational method based on a probabilistic model of VDJ rearrangement was used to identify disease-linked TCR variants. Using fastp at Q25 and MiXCR, TCRdb reprocessed the public reads and kept productive beta chains. Each record represents a unique CDR3 protein, reported with the most common genes and DNA among its rows. TCRdb's processing, not the study's, gives the V and J calls here. Within this sample are more than 150,000 distinct CDR3 sequences, with around a sixth of them counted one time only. Of the sample, 3.5% to 5% falls within the top ten clones.

The source of this sequence is a male donor aged 10-35 years with ankylosing spondylitis or in good health (not recorded which). Donor details come from another sample of the same person, matched by shared clones. The sequence links TRBV5-1 to TRBJ1-1; confidence is insufficient to name the D gene. Sequencing used blood, either unsorted or a sorted T cell fraction (not recorded which). The CDR3 protein sequence reads: CASSLERNTEAFF. The DNA reads as follows: TGCGCCAGCAGCTTGGAAAGGAACACTGAAGCTTTCTTT.